Each of the 29 T cell receptor beta chains below was sequenced from the same sample in a study of T cells in Graves' hyperthyroidism and ophthalmopathy. What was amplified from RNA transcripts were TCR beta CDR3 regions. Primed by the HTBI set, a first-round RT-PCR was run on the TCR CDR3. Via MiXCR, TCRdb re-called the multiplex PCR reads, giving one row per CDR3 protein. In the table there are a few hundred thousand distinct CDR3 sequences, about a fifth of which are singletons. The specimen was blood. The receptors come from a man younger than 35 with Graves' ophthalmopathy.

In this sample, this clonotype turned up a few times. The junction shows a germline mismatch at one end, possibly a read error. The V gene is TRBV7-9, the J gene TRBJ1-4; 8 nucleotides line up with TRBD1. The CDR3 sequence is 14 residues long. CDR1 and CDR2 (germline): SEHNR, FQNEAQ (reference sequence). The CDR3 here is CAGSSQGGNEKLFF. Here the CDR3 DNA reads TGTGCCGGCAGCTCACAGGGGGGTAATGAAAAACTGTTTTTT. The full variable domain, completed using reference TRBV7-9 and TRBJ1-4, is DTGVSQNPRHKITKRGQNVTFRCDPISEHNRLYWYRQTLGQGPEFLTYFQNEAQLEKSRLLSDRFSAERPKGSFSTLEIQRTEQGDSAMYLCAGSSQGGNEKLFFGSGTQLSVL.

This chain uses TRBV29-1 with TRBJ1-4, with D unclear. The CDR3 spans 12 residues. The germline V gene encodes CDR1 SQVTM and CDR2 ANQGSEA. Trimming removed 7 bases at V and 3 bases at J, with 9 bases between. This CDR3 reads CSAPIANEKLFF. For the CDR3, the DNA is TGCAGCGCCCCAATAGCTAATGAAAAACTGTTTTTT.

The rearrangement uses TRBV6-1 and TRBJ2-7, with a possible D match to TRBD2 (5 bases). The V and J ends lost 3 bases and 2 bases respectively, with 11 bases between them. This CDR3 has 14 amino acids. Germline lookup yields CDR1 MNHNS and CDR2 SASEGT. CDR3 bases: TGTGCCAGCAGTGACACGGGGAAAACCTACGAGCAGTACTTC. The encoded protein is CASSDTGKTYEQYF.

V gene TRBV20-1 combines with J gene TRBJ1-1, with unresolved D. Per germline, CDR1 DFQATT and CDR2 SNEGSKA (reference sequence). The CDR3 is 11 amino acids. The V end lost 6 bases, the J end lost 6 bases, and 11 bases lay between the germline ends. CDR3 coding DNA: TGCAGTGCCACCCCACGGGCTGAAGCTTTCTTT. Translating it yields CSATPRAEAFF.

With respect to this clonotype: The DNA is omitted, as the CDR3 cannot be located on it reliably, and the CDR3 follows TCRdb's listing. The CDR3 reads CASTNQTSMYLCASSLAAYGYTF. The chain carries TRBV2 and TRBJ1-2. Germline values: CDR1 SNHLY, CDR2 FYNNEI. The CDR3 contains 23 residues when both ends are counted.

The V and J genes are TRBV20-1 and TRBJ1-2; D unclear. V lost 5 bases and J lost 4, with 17 bases in between. Germline CDR1 and CDR2: DFQATT and SNEGSKA (reference sequence). The CDR3 runs to 14 residues. The CDR3 is CSAEEDGELYGYTF. CDR3 coding DNA: TGCAGTGCTGAAGAGGACGGGGAGCTCTATGGCTACACCTTC.

This clonotype occurred many times. The chain combines TRBV29-1 with TRBJ1-5; 7 nucleotides align to TRBD1. This CDR3 has 12 amino acids. V shed 6 bases and J 4 bases; nucleotides not matched to a gene: 3. Looked up from germline, CDR1 is SQVTM and CDR2 is ANQGSEA. The CDR3: CSVGDSNQPQHF. In DNA form, the CDR3 reads TGCAGCGTCGGGGACAGTAATCAGCCCCAGCATTTT.

In its sample, this clonotype was seen many times. The chain couples TRBV5-6 to TRBJ1-2, with D hard to call. The V gene's germline CDR1 is SGHDT and CDR2 YYEEEE. This CDR3 spans 14 amino acids. Between the trimmed V and J ends, which lost 4 bases and 4 bases, there was a span of 14 bases. The CDR3 DNA reads as TGTGCCAGCAGCCCCGGCCCTCTGTCCTATGGCTACACCTTC. Its protein is CASSPGPLSYGYTF.

This clonotype was counted at least ten times. The V gene is TRBV5-1, the J gene TRBJ1-1, with D perhaps matching TRBD1 (6 bases). This CDR3 is built from 17 residues. Germline assignment: CDR1 SGHRS and CDR2 YFSETQ. Trimming shortened V by 2 bases and J by 0 bases, and 17 bases separated the two germline ends. The CDR3 coding sequence is TGCGCCAGCAGCTTAATTACAGGGTCTTACATGAACACTGAAGCTTTCTTT. Encoded protein: CASSLITGSYMNTEAFF.

CDR3 nucleotide sequence: TGCGCCAGCAGCTTGTATGGGACAGGGTTAGCACAGTACTTC. Its protein product is CASSLYGTGLAQYF. The chain carries TRBV5-1 and TRBJ2-4; 9 bases are a match to TRBD1. This CDR3 has 14 amino acids. The V segment lost 1 base and the J segment 13 bases; nucleotides outside the gene matches: 9. Per the germline V gene, CDR1 is SGHRS and CDR2 is YFSETQ.

The chain carries TRBV5-1 and TRBJ1-2; D remains ambiguous. V gave up 5 bases and J gave up 6 bases, with 11 bases separating them. CDR1 is SGHRS, CDR2 YFSETQ, per germline. The CDR3 consists of 12 residues. CDR3: CASSPGGHGYTF. CDR3 DNA sequence: TGCGCCAGCAGTCCGGGTGGGCATGGCTACACCTTC.

The chain combines TRBV19 with TRBJ2-7; a weak D match, TRBD1 (6 bases). V lost 2 bases, J lost 6 bases, and 20 bases lay in between. CDR1 and CDR2 (germline): LNHDA, SQIVND (reference sequence). The CDR3 has 16 residues. The DNA for the CDR3 is TGTGCCAGTAGTATAAACGAGGACAGCCCTCTCGGCGAGCAGTACTTC. Translated, it gives CASSINEDSPLGEQYF. The whole variable domain, filled in from reference TRBV19 and TRBJ2-7, reads DGGITQSPKYLFRKEGQNVTLSCEQNLNHDAMYWYRQDPGQGLRLIYYSQIVNDFQKGDIAEGYSVSREKKESFPLTVTSAQKNPTAFYLCASSINEDSPLGEQYFGPGTRLTVT.

This clonotype has only a few counts. The chain couples TRBV6-2 or TRBV6-3 to TRBJ1-2; D uncertain. V lost 5 bases to trimming and J lost 7 bases, with 8 bases between them. The CDR3 loop spans 11 amino acids. CDR1 and CDR2 from the germline V gene are MNHEY and SVGEGT. CDR3 coding DNA: TGTGCCAGCAGTGACGGGGTTGGCTACACCTTC. It is translated as CASSDGVGYTF.

As regards this clonotype: Mismatch with germline at one junction end may stem from a read error. J is TRBJ2-3 and V is TRBV9, with 9 positions matching TRBD2. CDR3 length: 16 amino acids. The germline CDR1 and CDR2 sequences are SGDLS and YYNGEE. The CDR3 protein is CASSLGLATSIDTQYF. The CDR3 bases are TGTGCCAGCAGCCTCGGACTAGCGACTAGCATAGATACGCAGTATTTT.

Remarks on this clonotype: Being one base from a much bigger clone, this may be a read error. CDR3 residues: CASKTGTISYNEQFF. The CDR3 DNA is TGTGCCAGCAAGACCGGGACAATTTCCTACAATGAGCAGTTCTTC. This chain joins TRBV27 and TRBJ2-1, with a possible D match to TRBD1 (6 bases). The CDR3 sequence is 15 residues long. Germline lookup yields CDR1 MNHEY and CDR2 SMNVEV (reference sequence). V lost 7 bases and J lost 1, with 14 bases in between.

The V call is TRBV6-2 or TRBV6-3, the J call TRBJ2-7; 11 bases map to TRBD2. The V segment lost 8 bases and the J segment 1 base; nucleotides outside the gene matches: 16. The length of the CDR3 is 18 residues. In germline, CDR1 is MNHEY, CDR2 SVGEGT. The CDR3 DNA is TGTGCCAGCTCACCAACCCCCGGGGCTAGCGGGGGGTCCTACGAGCAGTACTTC. Residues: CASSPTPGASGGSYEQYF.

This clonotype was found once. The chain is built from TRBV18 and TRBJ2-7; possibly TRBD2 for D (5 bases). With 5 bases removed from V and 6 bases from J, the gap between germline ends came to 17 bases. CDR1 is KGHSH, CDR2 LQKENI, per germline. The CDR3 sequence is 14 residues long. The CDR3 reads CASSIGVPSFEQYF. For the CDR3, the DNA is TGTGCCAGCTCAATCGGGGTCCCTTCGTTCGAGCAGTACTTC.

V is TRBV12-3 or TRBV12-4 and J is TRBJ2-7, with no clear D. There are 14 residues in the CDR3. V lost 6 bases and J 2 bases, leaving 14 bases between the germline ends. The CDR3 nucleotides are TGTGCCAGCAGCCCCGTCGTTCGGGCCTACGAGCAGTACTTC. Amino acids: CASSPVVRAYEQYF.

V usage is TRBV6-2 or TRBV6-3 and J usage is TRBJ1-6; the match to TRBD1 covers 7 bases. The V and J ends lost 8 bases and 14 bases, in that order; junction bases with no gene match: 18. The CDR3 has 15 residues. Germline V CDR1 and CDR2: MNHEY, SVGEGT. CDR3 sequence reads: CASDHPGQRGRSLHF. CDR3 sequence (DNA): TGTGCCAGCGACCACCCGGGACAGAGGGGGCGATCCCTCCACTTT.

The CDR3: CASSPYEQGPNSPLHF. CDR3 in DNA: TGTGCCAGCTCACCTTACGAGCAGGGACCAAATTCACCCCTCCACTTT. V is TRBV18 and J is TRBJ1-6; tentatively, D is TRBD1 (5 bases). The CDR3 length is 16 residues. The V gene lost 3 bases and the J gene lost 7 bases, with 16 bases spanning the gap. The germline V gene encodes CDR1 KGHSH and CDR2 LQKENI. Variable domain in full (rest from reference TRBV18 and TRBJ1-6): NAGVMQNPRHLVRRRGQEARLRCSPMKGHSHVYWYRQLPEEGLKFMVYLQKENIIDESGMPKERFSAEFPKEGPSILRIQQVVRGDSAAYFCASSPYEQGPNSPLHFGNGTRLTVT.

The chain couples TRBV28 to TRBJ1-1, with 7 positions matching TRBD1. Germline V gene lookup returns CDR1 MDHEN and CDR2 SYDVKM. V trimming: 8 bases; J trimming: 5 bases; junction bases outside the gene matches: 11. This CDR3 has 14 amino acids. Here the CDR3 DNA reads TGTGCCAGCGCTCGTATGCAGGGGGGTACTGAAGCTTTCTTT. Amino acid sequence: CASARMQGGTEAFF.

This clonotype turned up a few times. This rearrangement joins TRBV4-1 to TRBJ2-7, with D unclear. Trimming took 3 bases from V and 2 from J, leaving 11 bases between them. Looked up from germline, CDR1 is MGHRA and CDR2 is YSYEKL. CDR3 length: 14 residues. The chain's CDR3 is CASSQSDGPYEQYF. In DNA, the CDR3 is TGCGCCAGCAGCCAGTCGGACGGGCCCTACGAGCAGTACTTC.

The chain carries TRBV12-3 or TRBV12-4 and TRBJ2-3; 8 nucleotides match TRBD2. V was pared by 6 bases and J by 2 bases, with 7 bases of the junction left unmatched. CDR3 length: 15 amino acids. CDR3 residues: CASRPTSEATDTQYF. DNA of the CDR3: TGTGCCAGCAGACCGACTAGCGAAGCCACAGATACGCAGTATTTT.

This clonotype has more than one count but fewer than ten. V usage is TRBV4-2 and J usage is TRBJ2-2; 9 bases are shared with TRBD1. CDR3 length: 14 residues. Trimming cost V 6 bases and J 7 bases; bases outside gene matches: 6. Germline V gene sequence: CDR1 LGHNA, CDR2 YNFKEQ. The CDR3, as DNA: TGTGCCAGCAGTTTCGACAGGGGGGTCGGGGAGCTGTTTTTT. It specifies CASSFDRGVGELFF.

This clonotype appeared many times. The chain carries TRBV5-8 and TRBJ2-1, with 10 bases fitting TRBD2. V lost 0 bases and J lost 3; bases outside the gene matches: 0. This CDR3 is built from 15 residues. CDR1 is SGHTS and CDR2 is YDEGEE in the germline V gene. The CDR3 DNA is TGTGCCAGCAGCTTGGAGCGGGGGGGCTACAATGAGCAGTTCTTC. Protein: CASSLERGGYNEQFF.

In this sample, this clonotype turned up many times. The chain links TRBV27 to TRBJ1-5; D gene unclear. Germline V gene lookup returns CDR1 MNHEY and CDR2 SMNVEV (reference sequence). This CDR3 comprises 13 residues. V lost 3 bases, J lost 7 bases, and 10 bases lay in between. The CDR3 region has the DNA TGTGCCAGCAGTTTGGTAGGGAGCCAGCCCCAGCATTTT. Encoded protein: CASSLVGSQPQHF.

This clonotype was seen more than once but under ten times. The rearrangement joins TRBV28 to TRBJ1-5; no clear D gene. The CDR3 loop spans 12 amino acids. The germline CDR1 and CDR2 sequences are MDHEN and SYDVKM. V gave up 6 bases and J gave up 9 bases, with 12 bases separating them. CDR3 coding DNA: TGTGCCAGCAGCATCGCTTTCTCGCCCCAGCATTTT. Translated: CASSIAFSPQHF.

This clonotype came up a few times. J is TRBJ2-7 and V is TRBV10-2; 9 positions agree with TRBD1. V shed 6 bases, J shed 6 bases, and the junction held 9 bases outside the gene matches. Germline-derived CDR1 and CDR2 are WSHSY and SAAADI. The CDR3 runs 14 residues. The CDR3 DNA reads as TGCGCCAGCAGGGGGGGACAGGGTGTTCGCGAGCAGTACTTC. Translating gives CASRGGQGVREQYF.

There are many counts of this clonotype. This sequence joins TRBV28 and TRBJ1-3; D is undetermined. The CDR3 loop spans 16 amino acids. CDR1 is MDHEN, CDR2 SYDVKM, per germline. V was clipped by 2 bases and J by 2 bases, with 13 bases between them. CDR3 DNA: TGTGCCAGCAGTTTACCCCCGTGGGGAACTGGAAACACCATATATTTT. Translating gives CASSLPPWGTGNTIYF.